The sequence of this TCR beta chain was determined in a study of CD8+CD57+ T cells in acquired aplastic anemia. Study-wide background: Sorted cells (CD4+ and CD8+) yielded DNA amounts that averaged about 3.1 ug. Approximately 10 million reads, on average, were obtained for CD4+ cells from healthy donors. General observations from the study: A set of some 28 CD8+ CDR3 sequences was shared between patients and controls, and these sequences appeared highly expressed in patients. The study found no significant CD8+ Simpson's diversity difference between patients and controls.

With regard to this clonotype: Its cognate antigen is unknown. Here the CDR3 omits its conserved ending phenylalanine or tryptophan, so a read error is the likely source.

The study profiled TCR beta VDJ and CDR3 using genomic DNA as template. TCRdb re-called the reads through MiXCR, storing one row per CDR3 protein. The data contain around 190,000 distinct CDR3 sequences, 50% to 55% of them singletons. Germline loops: CDR1 SGHDN, CDR2 FVKESK. There are 14 residues in the CDR3. V gave up 11 bases and J gave up 9 bases; unmatched junction bases: 14. The rearrangement joins TRBV14 to TRBJ2-1; TRBD2 matches at 9 bases. The TCR sequence derives from a human donor in good health, serving as a control. Sequencing input: sorted CD4+, CD8+, or CD8+CD57+ T cells (not recorded which) from PBMCs. The DNA of the CDR3 is TGTGCCTGGAGTACGCGGGGGGGCCTTATTGAGCAGTTCCTC. It is translated as CAWSTRGGLIEQFL.